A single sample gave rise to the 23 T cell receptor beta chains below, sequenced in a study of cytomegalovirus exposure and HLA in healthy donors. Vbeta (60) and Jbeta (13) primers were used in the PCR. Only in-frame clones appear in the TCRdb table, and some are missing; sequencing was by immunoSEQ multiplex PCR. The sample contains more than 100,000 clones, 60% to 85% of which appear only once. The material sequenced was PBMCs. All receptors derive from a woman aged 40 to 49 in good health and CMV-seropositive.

The CDR3 nucleotides read TGCGCCAGCAGCGGACAAGGACAGGGTTTTGCCGGGGAGCTGTTTTTT. Protein: CASSGQGQGFAGELFF. This sequence joins TRBV5-1 and TRBJ2-2; 8 bases are shared with TRBD1. This CDR3 contains 16 residues. Germline loops: CDR1 SGHRS, CDR2 YFSETQ. The trim removed 4 bases at V and 6 bases at J, leaving 11 bases unmatched.

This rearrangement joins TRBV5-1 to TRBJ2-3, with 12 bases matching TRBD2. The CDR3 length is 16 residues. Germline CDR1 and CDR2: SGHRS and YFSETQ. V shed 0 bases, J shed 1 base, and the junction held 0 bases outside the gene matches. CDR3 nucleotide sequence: TGCGCCAGCAGCTTGGGACTAGCGGGGGGCACAGATACGCAGTATTTT. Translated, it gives CASSLGLAGGTDTQYF.

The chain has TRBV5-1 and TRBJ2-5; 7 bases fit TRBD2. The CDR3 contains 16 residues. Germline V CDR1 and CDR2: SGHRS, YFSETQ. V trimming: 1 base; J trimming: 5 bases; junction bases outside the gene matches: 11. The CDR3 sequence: CASSLSPLAAGETQYF. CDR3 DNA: TGCGCCAGCAGCTTGAGCCCGCTAGCGGCGGGGGAGACCCAGTACTTC.

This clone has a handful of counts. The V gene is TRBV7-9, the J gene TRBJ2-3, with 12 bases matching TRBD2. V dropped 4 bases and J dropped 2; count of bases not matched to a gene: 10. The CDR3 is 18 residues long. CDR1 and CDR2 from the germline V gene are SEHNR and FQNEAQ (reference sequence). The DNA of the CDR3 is TGTGCCAGCAGCTCCACCCCTGGACTAGCGGGACTCACAGATACGCAGTATTTT. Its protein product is CASSSTPGLAGLTDTQYF.

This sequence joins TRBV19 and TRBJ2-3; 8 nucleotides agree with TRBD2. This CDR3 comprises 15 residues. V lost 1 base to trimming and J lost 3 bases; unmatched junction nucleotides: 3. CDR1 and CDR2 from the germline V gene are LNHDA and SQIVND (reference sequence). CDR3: CASSIGLASTDTQYF. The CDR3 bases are TGTGCCAGTAGTATAGGACTAGCGTCGACAGATACGCAGTATTTT.

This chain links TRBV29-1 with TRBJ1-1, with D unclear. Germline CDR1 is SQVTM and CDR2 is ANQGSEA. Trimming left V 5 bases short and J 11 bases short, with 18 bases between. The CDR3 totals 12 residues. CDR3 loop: CSVYRAPLLAFF. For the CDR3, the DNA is TGCAGCGTTTATCGAGCCCCTTTATTGGCTTTCTTT.

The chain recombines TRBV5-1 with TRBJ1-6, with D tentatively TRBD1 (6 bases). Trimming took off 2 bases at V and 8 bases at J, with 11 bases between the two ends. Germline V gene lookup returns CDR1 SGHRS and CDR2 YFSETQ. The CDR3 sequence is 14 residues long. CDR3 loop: CASSFRTEDSPLHF. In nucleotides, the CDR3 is TGCGCCAGCAGCTTCCGGACAGAGGATTCACCCCTCCACTTT.

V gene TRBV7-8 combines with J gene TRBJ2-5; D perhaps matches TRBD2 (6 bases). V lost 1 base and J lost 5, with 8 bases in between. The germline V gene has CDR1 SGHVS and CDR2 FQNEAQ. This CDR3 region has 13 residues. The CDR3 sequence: CASSLELAETQYF. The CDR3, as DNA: TGTGCCAGCAGCTTAGAGCTAGCGGAGACCCAGTACTTC.

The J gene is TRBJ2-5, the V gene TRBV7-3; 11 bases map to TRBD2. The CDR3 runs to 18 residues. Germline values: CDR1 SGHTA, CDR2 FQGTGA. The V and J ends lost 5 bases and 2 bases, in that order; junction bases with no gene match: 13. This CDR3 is CASSPRVLAGEPQETQYF. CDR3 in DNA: TGTGCCAGCAGCCCACGCGTACTAGCGGGAGAACCTCAAGAGACCCAGTACTTC.

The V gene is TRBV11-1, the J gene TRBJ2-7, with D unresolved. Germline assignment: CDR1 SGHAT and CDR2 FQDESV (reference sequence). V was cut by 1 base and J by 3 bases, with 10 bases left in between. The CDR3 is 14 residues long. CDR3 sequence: CASSLDAVRYEQYF. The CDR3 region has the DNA TGTGCCAGCAGCTTAGACGCGGTACGCTACGAGCAGTACTTC.

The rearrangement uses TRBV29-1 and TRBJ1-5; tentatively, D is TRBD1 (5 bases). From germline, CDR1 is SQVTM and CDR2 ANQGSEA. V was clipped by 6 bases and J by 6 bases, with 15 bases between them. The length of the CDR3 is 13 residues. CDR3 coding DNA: TGCAGCGTCCTCCCCACAAGGGGTCAGCCCCAGCATTTT. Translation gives CSVLPTRGQPQHF.

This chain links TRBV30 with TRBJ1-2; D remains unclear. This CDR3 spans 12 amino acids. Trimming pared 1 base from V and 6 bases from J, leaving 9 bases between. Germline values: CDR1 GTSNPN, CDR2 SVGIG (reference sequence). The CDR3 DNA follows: TGTGCCTGGAGTGGGAGGGAGGATGGCTACACCTTC. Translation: CAWSGREDGYTF. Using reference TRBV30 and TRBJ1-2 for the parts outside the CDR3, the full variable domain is SQTIHQWPATLVQPVGSPLSLECTVEGTSNPNLYWYRQAAGRGLQLLFYSVGIGQISSEVPQNLSASRPQDRQFILSSKKLLLSDSGFYLCAWSGREDGYTFGSGTRLTVV.

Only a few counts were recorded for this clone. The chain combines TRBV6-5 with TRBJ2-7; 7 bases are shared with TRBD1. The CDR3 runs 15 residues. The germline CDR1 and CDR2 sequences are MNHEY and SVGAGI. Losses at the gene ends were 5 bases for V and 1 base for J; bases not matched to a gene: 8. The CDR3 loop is CASSPRDRESYEQYF. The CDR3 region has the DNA TGTGCCAGCAGTCCCCGAGACAGGGAATCCTACGAGCAGTACTTC.

The CDR3, as DNA: TGTGCCAGCTCACCAACGCGGCAGCCGAACACCGGGGAGCTGTTTTTT. As protein: CASSPTRQPNTGELFF. The chain has TRBV18 and TRBJ2-2; D gene unclear. This CDR3 has 16 residues. The V gene's germline CDR1 is KGHSH and CDR2 LQKENI. V was pared by 2 bases and J by 0 bases, with 10 bases between.

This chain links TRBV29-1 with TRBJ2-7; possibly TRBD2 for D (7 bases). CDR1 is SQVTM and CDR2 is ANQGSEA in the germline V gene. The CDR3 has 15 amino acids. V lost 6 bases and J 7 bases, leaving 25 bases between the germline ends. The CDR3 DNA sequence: TGCAGCGTCCGAGCGTTGGGGGGGCTGAGTGGTGAGCAGTACTTC. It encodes CSVRALGGLSGEQYF.

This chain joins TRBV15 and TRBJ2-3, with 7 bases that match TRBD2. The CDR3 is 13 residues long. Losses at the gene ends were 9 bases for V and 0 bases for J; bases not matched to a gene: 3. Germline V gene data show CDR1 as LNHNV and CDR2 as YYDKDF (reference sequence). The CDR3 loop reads CATGEGSTDTQYF. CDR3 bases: TGTGCCACGGGGGAGGGGAGCACAGATACGCAGTATTTT.

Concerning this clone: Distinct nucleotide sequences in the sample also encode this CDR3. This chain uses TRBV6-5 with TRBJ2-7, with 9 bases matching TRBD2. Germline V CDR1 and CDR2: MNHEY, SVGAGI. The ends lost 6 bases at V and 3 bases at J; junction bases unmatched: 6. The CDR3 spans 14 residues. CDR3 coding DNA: TGTGCCAGCAGATTGACTAGCGGCTACTACGAGCAGTACTTC. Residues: CASRLTSGYYEQYF.

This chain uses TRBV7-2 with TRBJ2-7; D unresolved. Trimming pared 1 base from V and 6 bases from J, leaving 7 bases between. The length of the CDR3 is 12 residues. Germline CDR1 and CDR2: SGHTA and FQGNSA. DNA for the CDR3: TGTGCCAGCAGCTTAGTCGTCTCCGAGCAGTACTTC. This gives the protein CASSLVVSEQYF.

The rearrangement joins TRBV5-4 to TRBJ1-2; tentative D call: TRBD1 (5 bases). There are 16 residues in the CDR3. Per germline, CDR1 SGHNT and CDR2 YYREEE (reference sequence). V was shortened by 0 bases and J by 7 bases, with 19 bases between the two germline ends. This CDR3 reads CASSLVPGQISGGYTF. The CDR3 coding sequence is TGTGCCAGCAGCTTGGTGCCAGGGCAGATTAGCGGTGGCTACACCTTC.

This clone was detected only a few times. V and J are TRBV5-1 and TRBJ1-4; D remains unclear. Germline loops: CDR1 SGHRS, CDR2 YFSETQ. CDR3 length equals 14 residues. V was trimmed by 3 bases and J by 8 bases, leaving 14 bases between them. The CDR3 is CASSSSPSQEKLFF. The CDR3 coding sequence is TGCGCCAGCAGCTCTTCCCCGTCGCAGGAAAAACTGTTTTTT.

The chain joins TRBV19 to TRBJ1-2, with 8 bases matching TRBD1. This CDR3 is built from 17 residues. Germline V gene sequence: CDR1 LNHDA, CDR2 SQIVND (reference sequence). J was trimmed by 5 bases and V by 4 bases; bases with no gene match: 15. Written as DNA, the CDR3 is TGTGCCAGTAGTAGCGGACAGGGAGGCCCTAGACTATATGGCTACACCTTC. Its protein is CASSSGQGGPRLYGYTF.

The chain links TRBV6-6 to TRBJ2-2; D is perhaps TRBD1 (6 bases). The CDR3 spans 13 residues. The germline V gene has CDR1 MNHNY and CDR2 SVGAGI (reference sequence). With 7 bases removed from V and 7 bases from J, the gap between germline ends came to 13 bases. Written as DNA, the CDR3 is TGTGCCAGCAAACAGGGCGAAGGCGGGGAGCTGTTTTTT. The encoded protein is CASKQGEGGELFF.

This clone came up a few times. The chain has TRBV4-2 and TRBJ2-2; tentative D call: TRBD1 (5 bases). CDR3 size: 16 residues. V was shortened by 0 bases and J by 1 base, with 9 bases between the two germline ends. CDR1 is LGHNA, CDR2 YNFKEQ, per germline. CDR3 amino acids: CASSQDFRENTGELFF. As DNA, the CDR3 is TGTGCCAGCAGCCAAGATTTCAGGGAGAACACCGGGGAGCTGTTTTTT.